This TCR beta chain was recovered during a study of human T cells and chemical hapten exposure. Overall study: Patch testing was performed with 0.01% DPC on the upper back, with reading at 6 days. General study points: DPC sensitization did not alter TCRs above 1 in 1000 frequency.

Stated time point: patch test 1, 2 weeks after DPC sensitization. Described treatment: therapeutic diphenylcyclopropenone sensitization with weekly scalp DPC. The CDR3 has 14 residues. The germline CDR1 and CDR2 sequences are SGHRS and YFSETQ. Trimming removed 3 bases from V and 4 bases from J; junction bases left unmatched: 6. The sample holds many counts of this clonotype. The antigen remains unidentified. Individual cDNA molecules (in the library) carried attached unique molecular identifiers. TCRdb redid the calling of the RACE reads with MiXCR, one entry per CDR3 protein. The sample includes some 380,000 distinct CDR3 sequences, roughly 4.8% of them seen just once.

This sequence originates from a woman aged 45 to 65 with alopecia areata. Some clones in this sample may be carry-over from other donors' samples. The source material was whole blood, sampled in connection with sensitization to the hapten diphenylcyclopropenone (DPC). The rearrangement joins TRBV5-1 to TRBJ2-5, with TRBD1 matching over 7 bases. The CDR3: CASSSLGGGETQYF. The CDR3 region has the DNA TGCGCCAGCAGCTCTTTAGGGGGCGGAGAGACCCAGTACTTC. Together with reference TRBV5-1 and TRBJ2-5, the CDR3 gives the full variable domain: KAGVTQTPRYLIKTRGQQVTLSCSPISGHRSVSWYQQTPGQGLQFLFEYFSETQRNKGNFPGRFSGRQFSNSRSEMNVSTLELGDSALYLCASSSLGGGETQYFGPGTRLLVL.